The 25 T cell receptor beta chains below all came from one sample that was sequenced in a study of T cells in Graves' hyperthyroidism and ophthalmopathy. The CDR3 regions of TCR beta were amplified from RNA transcripts. Researchers ran a first-round RT-PCR on the TCR CDR3 using the HTBI primer set. TCRdb independently ran MiXCR on the multiplex PCR reads; one entry per CDR3 protein. The table shows approximately 560,000 distinct CDR3 sequences, with 35% to 55% occurring only once. The sequenced sample consisted of peripheral blood or thyroid tissue (not recorded which). The receptor source for this set is a woman aged 18-29 years with Graves' hyperthyroidism.

On this clonotype: A much larger clone differs by one base, so this may be a read error. The V call is TRBV7-8, the J call TRBJ2-5, with TRBD2 matching 9 bases. Germline assignment: CDR1 SGHVS and CDR2 FQNEAQ. V was clipped by 1 base and J by 13 bases; unmatched bases: 13. This CDR3 comprises 15 residues. The CDR3 sequence: CASSLGTSESYERYF. CDR3 nucleotides: TGTGCCAGCAGCTTAGGGACTAGCGAGTCCTACGAGCGGTACTTC.

As to this clonotype: One junction end does not reproduce the germline sequence, and a read error may be involved. This chain links TRBV7-3 with TRBJ2-5; D not certain. Per germline, CDR1 SGHTA and CDR2 FQGTGA. CDR3 size: 13 residues. The CDR3, as DNA: TGTGCCGGCAGCTTAAATGGGGAAGAGACCCAGTACTTC. This encodes CAGSLNGEETQYF. The complete variable domain, with remaining parts taken from reference TRBV7-3 and TRBJ2-5, reads GAGVSQTPSNKVTEKGKYVELRCDPISGHTALYWYRQSLGQGPEFLIYFQGTGAADDSGLPNDRFFAVRPEGSVSTLKIQRTERGDSAVYLCAGSLNGEETQYFGPGTRLLVL.

This chain connects TRBV12-3 or TRBV12-4 to TRBJ1-2; D gene ambiguous. The CDR3 is made up of 16 amino acids. V was cut by 3 bases and J by 3 bases, with 17 bases left in between. CDR3 residues: CASSLGLLGADYGYTF. Here the CDR3 DNA reads TGTGCCAGCAGTTTGGGCCTTTTAGGCGCAGACTATGGCTACACCTTC.

The J gene is TRBJ1-1, the V gene TRBV7-2; no definite D call. V lost 5 bases and J lost 1, with 14 bases in between. The CDR3 has 15 amino acids. The germline CDR1 and CDR2 sequences are SGHTA and FQGNSA. In DNA, the CDR3 is TGTGCCAGCAGCCCACGACGGGATCCGAACACTGAAGCTTTCTTT. Protein: CASSPRRDPNTEAFF.

V and J are TRBV15 and TRBJ1-1, with TRBD1 matching over 10 bases. CDR3 size: 18 residues. Germline V lookup: CDR1 LNHNV, CDR2 YYDKDF (reference sequence). The V and J ends lost 0 bases and 4 bases, in that order; junction bases with no gene match: 11. The DNA of the CDR3 is TGTGCCACCAGCAGAGATCGAGGGGACAGGGGATTTGTCACTGAAGCTTTCTTT. Protein product: CATSRDRGDRGFVTEAFF.

This clonotype was found a few times. This chain links TRBV19 with TRBJ1-4; perhaps TRBD1 as D (6 bases). The CDR3 is 16 residues long. Germline CDR1 is LNHDA and CDR2 is SQIVND (reference sequence). Between the trimmed V and J ends, which lost 6 bases and 0 bases, there was a span of 14 bases. The CDR3 DNA reads TGTGCCAGTAGCGGCCGACAGGCAGCAACTAATGAAAAACTGTTTTTT. As protein: CASSGRQAATNEKLFF. Filled out from reference TRBV19 and TRBJ1-4, the complete variable domain reads DGGITQSPKYLFRKEGQNVTLSCEQNLNHDAMYWYRQDPGQGLRLIYYSQIVNDFQKGDIAEGYSVSREKKESFPLTVTSAQKNPTAFYLCASSGRQAATNEKLFFGSGTQLSVL.

The chain combines TRBV15 with TRBJ1-1; 7 positions match TRBD1. Trimming took 10 bases from V and 5 from J; bases not matched to a gene: 13. The CDR3 sequence is 14 residues long. The V gene's germline CDR1 is LNHNV and CDR2 YYDKDF (reference sequence). CDR3 in amino acids: CASLAGGGWTEAFF. The CDR3 region has the DNA TGTGCCAGCCTTGCAGGGGGAGGATGGACTGAAGCTTTCTTT.

Concerning this clonotype itself: At one end the junction does not follow the germline gene, possibly because of a read error. The chain recombines TRBV7-2 with TRBJ1-2; maybe TRBD1 (5 bases). There are 9 residues in the CDR3. Germline CDR1 and CDR2: SGHTA and FQGNSA. CDR3 nucleotides: TGTGCCAGCAGCCAAGGCTACAGGTTC. Translating gives CASSQGYRF.

This clonotype was counted at least ten times. The chain links TRBV2 to TRBJ1-1, with TRBD1 as a possible D gene (5 bases). Germline assignment: CDR1 SNHLY and CDR2 FYNNEI. V lost 7 bases to trimming and J lost 4 bases, with 13 bases between them. This CDR3 comprises 13 residues. CDR3 protein: CASIRGLVTEAFF. Here the CDR3 DNA reads TGTGCCAGCATACGGGGGTTGGTCACTGAAGCTTTCTTT.

Of note for this clonotype: One end of the junction is discordant with germline, which a read error may explain. The gene calls are TRBV10-3 and TRBJ2-5; possibly TRBD2 for D (5 bases). Germline V lookup: CDR1 ENHRY, CDR2 SYGVKD. This CDR3 has 14 residues. The CDR3 loop is CASSFRSGQETQYF. CDR3 sequence (DNA): TGTGCCAGCAGTTTTCGTTCGGGGCAAGAGACCCAGTACTTC.

The chain employs TRBV10-3 and TRBJ1-2; the D is unclear. The CDR3 covers 11 residues. The germline CDR1 and CDR2 sequences are ENHRY and SYGVKD. V lost 11 bases, J lost 5 bases, and 12 bases lay in between. The CDR3 is CAWDQDYGYTF. For the CDR3, the DNA is TGTGCCTGGGATCAGGATTATGGCTACACCTTC.

This chain uses TRBV6-5 with TRBJ1-2; the D gene is possibly TRBD1 (6 bases). V dropped 6 bases and J dropped 4 bases, with 21 bases sitting between them. The CDR3 runs 16 residues. From germline, CDR1 is MNHEY and CDR2 SVGAGI. The CDR3 region has the DNA TGTGCCAGCAGACAGGGCTCAGACTATGCCCTCTATGGCTACACCTTC. Protein sequence: CASRQGSDYALYGYTF.

The sample holds many counts of this clonotype. The chain joins TRBV12-3 or TRBV12-4 to TRBJ1-5, with 7 bases fitting TRBD1. The ends lost 6 bases at V and 3 bases at J; junction bases unmatched: 5. The CDR3 totals 14 residues. CDR3 sequence reads: CASSPTGNNQPQHF. CDR3 DNA sequence: TGTGCCAGCAGCCCGACAGGGAACAATCAGCCCCAGCATTTT.

The chain couples TRBV29-1 to TRBJ2-2; 8 nucleotides match TRBD1. CDR3 size: 14 residues. The V gene end was trimmed by 6 bases and the J gene end by 8 bases; junction bases not matched to a gene: 11. Looked up from germline, CDR1 is SQVTM and CDR2 is ANQGSEA. The DNA for the CDR3 is TGCAGCGTGGAGGTACACAGGGGGTCTGGGGAGCTGTTTTTT. Translating it yields CSVEVHRGSGELFF.

Concerning this clonotype: One junction end does not reproduce the germline sequence, and a read error may be involved. The V call is TRBV7-3, the J call TRBJ1-6; maybe TRBD1 (5 bases). The germline V gene encodes CDR1 SGHTA and CDR2 FQGTGA. There are 14 residues in the CDR3. In DNA form, the CDR3 reads TGTGCCAGCAGTTCCGGGACGGCTAATTCAGCCCTCCACTTT. It is translated as CASSSGTANSALHF.

On this clonotype itself: One base away lies a much larger clone, so this may be a sequencing read error. DNA of the CDR3: TGTGCCAGCAGCCCTAGCGGGAGCGACTACGAGCAGTACTTC. Its translation: CASSPSGSDYEQYF. V usage is TRBV7-2 and J usage is TRBJ2-7; 10 nucleotides align to TRBD2. V gave up 5 bases and J gave up 3 bases; unmatched junction bases: 4. CDR3 length: 14 amino acids. Germline CDR1 SGHTA, CDR2 FQGNSA.

In regard to this clonotype: The CDR3 does not close with the conserved phenylalanine or tryptophan, likely indicating a read error. Because the CDR3's place on the DNA is in doubt, the DNA is left out and the CDR3 is given as listed by TCRdb. V and J are TRBV5-1 and TRBJ1-2; TRBD1, the table's D call, lacks a check against the DNA. The CDR3 contains 14 residues when both ends are counted. The V gene's germline CDR1 is SGHRS and CDR2 YFSETQ. This CDR3 reads CASSFGGRGALAFL.

The chain recombines TRBV20-1 with TRBJ1-2, with 10 bases aligning to TRBD1. Germline CDR1 and CDR2: DFQATT and SNEGSKA (reference sequence). This CDR3 has 11 residues. This CDR3 is CRDGTGEGYTF. CDR3 coding DNA: TGCAGGGACGGGACAGGGGAAGGCTACACCTTC.

The genes are TRBV15 and TRBJ2-5, with TRBD1 matching over 9 bases. The CDR3 spans 16 residues. Losses at the gene ends were 1 base for V and 3 bases for J; bases not matched to a gene: 6. Germline V lookup: CDR1 LNHNV, CDR2 YYDKDF (reference sequence). The chain's CDR3 is CATSRAGTGSEETQYF. The CDR3 DNA reads as TGTGCCACCAGCAGAGCCGGGACAGGGTCTGAAGAGACCCAGTACTTC. Combining the CDR3 with reference TRBV15 and TRBJ2-5 gives the whole variable domain DAMVIQNPRYQVTQFGKPVTLSCSQTLNHNVMYWYQQKSSQAPKLLFHYYDKDFNNEADTPDNFQSRRPNTSFCFLDIRSPGLGDTAMYLCATSRAGTGSEETQYFGPGTRLLVL.

In DNA, the CDR3 is TGCAGTGCTAGAGGAGCGGGGACTGAAGCTTTCTTT. This codes for CSARGAGTEAFF. The chain links TRBV20-1 to TRBJ1-1; D is unclear. In germline, CDR1 is DFQATT, CDR2 SNEGSKA (reference sequence). The length of the CDR3 is 12 residues. V lost 1 base to trimming and J lost 5 bases, with 8 bases between them.

This clonotype was seen ten or more times. This chain uses TRBV9 with TRBJ1-6; possibly TRBD1 for D (5 bases). CDR1 SGDLS and CDR2 YYNGEE come from the germline V gene. V was pared by 0 bases and J by 6 bases, with 10 bases between. The CDR3 sequence is 15 residues long. CDR3 in DNA: TGTGCCAGCAGCGTAGCGGGTGGGGGTAATTCACCCCTCCACTTT. It encodes CASSVAGGGNSPLHF.

The rearrangement uses TRBV10-3 and TRBJ1-5; unclear D gene. Per the germline V gene, CDR1 is ENHRY and CDR2 is SYGVKD. Trimming cost V 6 bases and J 1 base, with 7 bases left between them. The length of the CDR3 is 13 residues. The CDR3 region has the DNA TGTGCCATCAGAAGCGGGAGCAATCAGCCCCAGCATTTT. Translation: CAIRSGSNQPQHF.

The rearrangement links TRBV5-1 to TRBJ1-1; D unresolved. Germline V gives CDR1 SGHRS, CDR2 YFSETQ. CDR3 length: 14 residues. V lost 0 bases and J lost 1, with 7 bases in between. This chain's CDR3 is CASSLDTSNTEAFF. The CDR3 bases are TGCGCCAGCAGCTTGGACACGTCGAACACTGAAGCTTTCTTT.

Details on this clonotype: The junction shows a germline mismatch at one end, possibly a read error. The chain links TRBV7-9 to TRBJ1-2, with TRBD1 identical over 7 bases. The germline CDR1 and CDR2 sequences are SEHNR and FQNEAQ (reference sequence). The CDR3 length is 15 residues. Here the CDR3 reads CAGSLGTATNYGYTF. In nucleotides, the CDR3 is TGTGCCGGCAGCTTAGGGACAGCTACTAACTATGGCTACACCTTC.

There are many counts of this clonotype. This chain links TRBV7-2 with TRBJ1-5; 8 nucleotides align to TRBD1. The CDR3 totals 15 residues. In germline, CDR1 is SGHTA, CDR2 FQGNSA. J gave up 6 bases and V 2 bases, and 6 bases lay outside the gene matches. The chain's CDR3 is CASSLWTGIGQPQHF. The CDR3 DNA sequence: TGTGCCAGCAGCTTATGGACAGGGATCGGTCAGCCCCAGCATTTT.